This T cell receptor (beta chain) stems from a study of cytomegalovirus exposure and HLA in healthy donors. This CDR3 comprises 15 residues. Trimming took 3 bases from V and 5 from J; bases not matched to a gene: 7. Germline CDR1 and CDR2: MNHEY and SMNVEV (reference sequence). The PCR was carried out with 60 Vbeta primers and 13 Jbeta primers. Here immunoSEQ multiplex PCR was the method, and the copy in TCRdb shows in-frame clones only, minus some. The table lists 150,000 to 200,000 clones, about 88% of them singletons. The chain couples TRBV27 to TRBJ2-3; 8 bases map to TRBD2. The clonotype comes from a girl less than two years old in good health and CMV-seronegative. Input material: PBMCs. For the CDR3, the DNA is TGTGCCAGCAGTTTCGGGGGGGCCGGTGGAGATACGCAGTATTTT. Its translation is CASSFGGAGGDTQYF.